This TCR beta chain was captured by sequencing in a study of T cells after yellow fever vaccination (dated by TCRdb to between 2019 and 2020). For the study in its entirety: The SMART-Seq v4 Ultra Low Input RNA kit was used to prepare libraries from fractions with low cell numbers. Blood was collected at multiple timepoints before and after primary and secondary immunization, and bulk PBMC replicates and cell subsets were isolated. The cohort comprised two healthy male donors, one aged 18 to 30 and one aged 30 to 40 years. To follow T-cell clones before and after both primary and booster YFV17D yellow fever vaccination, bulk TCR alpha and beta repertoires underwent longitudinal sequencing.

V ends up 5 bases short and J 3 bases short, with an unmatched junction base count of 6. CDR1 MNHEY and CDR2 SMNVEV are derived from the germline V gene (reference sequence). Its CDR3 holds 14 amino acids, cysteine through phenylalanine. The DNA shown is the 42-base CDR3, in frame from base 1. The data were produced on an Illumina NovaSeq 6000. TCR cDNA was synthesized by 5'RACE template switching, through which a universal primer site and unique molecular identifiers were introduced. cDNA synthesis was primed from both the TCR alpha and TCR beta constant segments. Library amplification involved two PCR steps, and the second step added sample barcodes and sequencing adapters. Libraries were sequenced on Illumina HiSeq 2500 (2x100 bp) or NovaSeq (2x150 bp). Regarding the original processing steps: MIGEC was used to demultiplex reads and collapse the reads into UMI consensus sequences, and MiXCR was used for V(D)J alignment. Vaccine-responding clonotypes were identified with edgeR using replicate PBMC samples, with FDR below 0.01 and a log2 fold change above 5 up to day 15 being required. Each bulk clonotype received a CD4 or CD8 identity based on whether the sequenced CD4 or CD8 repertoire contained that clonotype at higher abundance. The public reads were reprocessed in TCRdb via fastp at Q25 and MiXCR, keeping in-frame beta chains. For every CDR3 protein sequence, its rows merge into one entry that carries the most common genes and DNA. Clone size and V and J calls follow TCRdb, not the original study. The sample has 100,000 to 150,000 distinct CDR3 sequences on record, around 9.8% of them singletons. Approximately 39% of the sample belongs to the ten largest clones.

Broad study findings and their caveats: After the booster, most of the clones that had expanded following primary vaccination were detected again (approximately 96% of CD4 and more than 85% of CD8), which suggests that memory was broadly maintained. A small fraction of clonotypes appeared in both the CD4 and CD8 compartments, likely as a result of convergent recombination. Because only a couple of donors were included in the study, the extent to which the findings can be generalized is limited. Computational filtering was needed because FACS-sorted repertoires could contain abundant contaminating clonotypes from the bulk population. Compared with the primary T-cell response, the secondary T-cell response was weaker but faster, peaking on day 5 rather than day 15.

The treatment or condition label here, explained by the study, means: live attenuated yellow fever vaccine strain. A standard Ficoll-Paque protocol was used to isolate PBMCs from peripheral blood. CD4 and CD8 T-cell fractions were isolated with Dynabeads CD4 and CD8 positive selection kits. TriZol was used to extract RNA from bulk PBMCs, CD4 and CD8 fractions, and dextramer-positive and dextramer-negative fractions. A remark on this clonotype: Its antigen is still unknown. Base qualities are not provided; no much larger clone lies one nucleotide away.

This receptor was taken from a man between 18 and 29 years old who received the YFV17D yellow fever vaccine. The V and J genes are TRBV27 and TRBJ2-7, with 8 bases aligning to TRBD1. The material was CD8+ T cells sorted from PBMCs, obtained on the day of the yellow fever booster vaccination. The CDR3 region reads CASSLTGEIYEQYF. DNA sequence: TGTGCCAGCAGTCTGACAGGGGAAATCTACGAGCAGTACTTC.